This entry describes one T cell receptor (beta chain). J lost 7 bases, V lost 1 base, and 7 bases had no gene match. Per germline, CDR1 SGHRS and CDR2 YFSETQ. The CDR3 contains 15 residues. As handled by the study authors: It was from reference gene primer amplification that nucleated cell counts were estimated. Only in-frame clones appear in the TCRdb table, and some are missing; sequencing was by immunoSEQ multiplex PCR. V, J and clone size reflect that table, while D and trimming were determined from the DNA. The sample contains some 230,000 clones, around 84% of which appear only once. These data originate in a study of blood T cell repertoires in COVID-19. Study information: The samples span acute and convalescent COVID-19 from the United States, Italy and Spain. In each case, the material was cDNA or gDNA derived from T cells, B-cell-depleted T cells, or PBMCs.

The clonotype was recovered from a woman in her sixties who had recovered from COVID-19. The chain joins TRBV5-1 to TRBJ2-3; 9 bases align to TRBD2. The sample comprised peripheral blood. In DNA form, the CDR3 reads TGCGCCAGCAGCTTGTTGATAGCGGGGGACAATACGCAGTATTTT. Its protein product is CASSLLIAGDNTQYF.